This TCR beta chain was sequenced for a study of cytomegalovirus exposure and HLA in healthy donors. General study results and limits: As a later analysis revealed, the rate of TCR association differed by HLA locus, with DRB1 most and HLA-C fewest.

With regard to this clone: Its matching antigen is unknown.

The length of the CDR3 is 15 residues. CDR1 GTSNPN and CDR2 SVGIG come from the germline V gene (reference sequence). Trimming removed 4 bases from V and 2 bases from J, with 17 bases in between. Primers included in the PCR were 60 Vbeta and 13 Jbeta primers. Some clones are missing from TCRdb's copy, which holds only in-frame ones; the method was immunoSEQ multiplex PCR. The repertoire holds about 98,000 clones, with about 74% as singletons. The clonotype comes from a male donor in good health and CMV-seronegative. The sequencing input was PBMCs. This rearrangement joins TRBV30 to TRBJ1-1; weak D call: TRBD1 (5 bases). The CDR3 protein is CAWTRRLGTNTEAFF. The CDR3 DNA reads TGTGCCTGGACCCGGCGGCTAGGGACTAACACTGAAGCTTTCTTT. Using reference TRBV30 and TRBJ1-1 for the parts outside the CDR3, the full variable domain is SQTIHQWPATLVQPVGSPLSLECTVEGTSNPNLYWYRQAAGRGLQLLFYSVGIGQISSEVPQNLSASRPQDRQFILSSKKLLLSDSGFYLCAWTRRLGTNTEAFFGQGTRLTVV.